This entry features one T cell receptor beta chain sequence. The sample belongs to a study of blood T cell repertoires in COVID-19. Assay: immunoSEQ multiplex PCR; the TCRdb copy retains only in-frame clones and omits some. The table lists more than 200,000 clones, 88% of them singletons. The ends were cut back, 3 bases at V and 3 bases at J, with 11 bases in the middle. Germline CDR1 is MNHNS and CDR2 is SASEGT. The CDR3 sequence is 14 residues long. Sequenced material: peripheral blood. V is TRBV6-1 and J is TRBJ1-1, with unresolved D. This receptor was identified in a man between 70 and 80 years old with acute or convalescent COVID-19. The DNA for the CDR3 is TGTGCCAGCAGTGATCCTGCTATGTACACTGAAGCTTTCTTT. Its translation is CASSDPAMYTEAFF.